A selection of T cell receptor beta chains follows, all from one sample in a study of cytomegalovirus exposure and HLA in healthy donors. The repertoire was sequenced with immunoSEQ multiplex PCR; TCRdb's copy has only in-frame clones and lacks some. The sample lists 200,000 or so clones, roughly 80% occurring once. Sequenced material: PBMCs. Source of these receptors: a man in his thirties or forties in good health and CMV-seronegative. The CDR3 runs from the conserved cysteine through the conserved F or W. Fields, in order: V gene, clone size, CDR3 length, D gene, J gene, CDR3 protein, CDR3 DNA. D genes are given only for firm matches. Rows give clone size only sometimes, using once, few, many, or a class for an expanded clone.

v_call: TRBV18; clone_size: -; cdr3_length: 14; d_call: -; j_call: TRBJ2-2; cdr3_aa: CASSPEPNTGELFF; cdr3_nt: TGTGCCAGCTCACCAGAGCCGAACACCGGGGAGCTGTTTTTT
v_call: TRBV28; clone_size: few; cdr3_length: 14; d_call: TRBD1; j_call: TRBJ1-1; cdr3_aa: CVTARTGMNTEAFF; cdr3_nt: TGTGTTACAGCGAGGACAGGGATGAACACTGAAGCTTTCTTT
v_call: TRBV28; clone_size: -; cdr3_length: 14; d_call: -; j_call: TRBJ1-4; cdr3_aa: CASGGVLLREKLFF; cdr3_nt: TGTGCCAGCGGGGGGGTGCTATTGAGGGAAAAACTGTTTTTT
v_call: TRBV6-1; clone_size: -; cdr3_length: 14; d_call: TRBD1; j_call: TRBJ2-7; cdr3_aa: CASRLTGWPYEQYF; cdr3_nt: TGTGCCAGCAGACTGACAGGGTGGCCCTACGAGCAGTACTTC
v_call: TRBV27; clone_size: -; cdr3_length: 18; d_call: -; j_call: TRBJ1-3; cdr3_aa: CASIPIPPSGGSGNTIYF; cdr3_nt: TGTGCCAGCATCCCCATCCCCCCATCAGGAGGCTCTGGAAACACCATATATTTT
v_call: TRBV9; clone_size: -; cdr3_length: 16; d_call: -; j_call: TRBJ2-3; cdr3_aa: CASSVVSGGLGDTQYF; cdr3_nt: TGTGCCAGCAGCGTAGTCTCAGGGGGACTGGGAGATACGCAGTATTTT
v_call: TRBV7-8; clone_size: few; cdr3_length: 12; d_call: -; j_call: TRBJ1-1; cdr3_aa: CASSLGTREAFF; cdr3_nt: TGTGCCAGCAGCTTGGGCACACGTGAAGCTTTCTTT
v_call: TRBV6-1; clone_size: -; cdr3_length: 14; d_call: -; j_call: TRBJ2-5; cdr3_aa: CASSVGGLGGTQYF; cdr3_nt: TGTGCCAGCAGTGTGGGGGGACTTGGCGGGACCCAGTACTTC
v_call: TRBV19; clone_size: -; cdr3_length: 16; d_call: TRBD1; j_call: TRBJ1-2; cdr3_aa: CASSTRGRESYYGYTF; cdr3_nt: TGTGCCAGTAGTACCAGGGGGCGCGAGAGTTATTATGGCTACACCTTC
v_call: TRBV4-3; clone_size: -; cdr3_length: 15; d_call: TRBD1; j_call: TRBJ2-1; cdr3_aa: CASSQVADRGNEQFF; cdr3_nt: TGCGCCAGCAGCCAAGTGGCGGACAGGGGCAATGAGCAGTTCTTC